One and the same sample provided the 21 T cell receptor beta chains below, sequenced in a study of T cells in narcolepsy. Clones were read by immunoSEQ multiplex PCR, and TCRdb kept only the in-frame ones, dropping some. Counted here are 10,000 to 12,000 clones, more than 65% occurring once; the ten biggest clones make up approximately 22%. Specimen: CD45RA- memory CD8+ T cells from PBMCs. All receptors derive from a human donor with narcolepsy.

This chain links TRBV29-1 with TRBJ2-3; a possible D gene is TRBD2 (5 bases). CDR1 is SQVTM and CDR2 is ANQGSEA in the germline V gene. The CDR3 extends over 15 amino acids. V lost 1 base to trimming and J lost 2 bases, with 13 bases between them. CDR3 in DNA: TGCAGCGTTGAAGGATGGACTCTGGTCACAGATACGCAGTATTTT. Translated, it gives CSVEGWTLVTDTQYF.

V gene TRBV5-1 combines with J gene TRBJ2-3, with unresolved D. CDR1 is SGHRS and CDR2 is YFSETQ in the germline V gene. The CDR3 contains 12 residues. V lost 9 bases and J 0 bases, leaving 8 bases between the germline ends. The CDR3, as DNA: TGCGCCATCCGGCGGAGCACAGATACGCAGTATTTT. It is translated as CAIRRSTDTQYF.

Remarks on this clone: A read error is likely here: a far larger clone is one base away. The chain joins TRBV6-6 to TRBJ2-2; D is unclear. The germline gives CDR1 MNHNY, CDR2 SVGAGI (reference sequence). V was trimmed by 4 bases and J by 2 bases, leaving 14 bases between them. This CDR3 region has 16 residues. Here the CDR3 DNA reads TGTGCCAGCAGTTGCTTTGACCCAGCCAACACCGGGGAGCTGTTTTTT. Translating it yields CASSCFDPANTGELFF.

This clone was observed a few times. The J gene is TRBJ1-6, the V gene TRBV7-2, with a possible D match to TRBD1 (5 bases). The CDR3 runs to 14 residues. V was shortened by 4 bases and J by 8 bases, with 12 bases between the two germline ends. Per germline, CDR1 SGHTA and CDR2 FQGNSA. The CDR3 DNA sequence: TGTGCCAGCAGCTCCGTCGCGGGGGATTCACCCCTCCACTTT. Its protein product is CASSSVAGDSPLHF. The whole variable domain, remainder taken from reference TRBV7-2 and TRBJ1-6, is GAGVSQSPSNKVTEKGKDVELRCDPISGHTALYWYRQSLGQGLEFLIYFQGNSAPDKSGLPSDRFSAERTGGSVSTLTIQRTQQEDSAVYLCASSSVAGDSPLHFGNGTRLTVT.

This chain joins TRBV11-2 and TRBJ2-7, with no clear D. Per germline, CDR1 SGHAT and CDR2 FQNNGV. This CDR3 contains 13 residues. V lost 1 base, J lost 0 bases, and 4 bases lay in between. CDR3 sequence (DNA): TGTGCCAGCAGCTTAGGTAACTCCTACGAGCAGTACTTC. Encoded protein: CASSLGNSYEQYF.

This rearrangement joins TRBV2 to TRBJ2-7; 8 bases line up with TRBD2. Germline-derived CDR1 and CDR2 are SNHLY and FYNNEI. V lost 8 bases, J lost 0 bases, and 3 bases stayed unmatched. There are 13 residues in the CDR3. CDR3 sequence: CASRLALSYEQYF. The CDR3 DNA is TGTGCCAGCCGACTAGCGCTCTCCTACGAGCAGTACTTC.

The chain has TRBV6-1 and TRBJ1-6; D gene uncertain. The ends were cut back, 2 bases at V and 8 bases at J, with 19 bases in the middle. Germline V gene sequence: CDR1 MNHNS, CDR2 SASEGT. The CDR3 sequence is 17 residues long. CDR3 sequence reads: CASSEPPLMVWDSPLHF. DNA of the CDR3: TGTGCCAGCAGTGAACCTCCCCTTATGGTCTGGGATTCACCCCTCCACTTT.

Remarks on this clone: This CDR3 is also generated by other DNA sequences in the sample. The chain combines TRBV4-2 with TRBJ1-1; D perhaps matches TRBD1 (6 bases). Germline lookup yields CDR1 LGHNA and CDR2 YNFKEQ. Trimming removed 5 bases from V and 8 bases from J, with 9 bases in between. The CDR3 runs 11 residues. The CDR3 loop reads CASSLGGEAFF. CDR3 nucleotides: TGTGCCAGCAGCTTGGGGGGCGAAGCTTTCTTT.

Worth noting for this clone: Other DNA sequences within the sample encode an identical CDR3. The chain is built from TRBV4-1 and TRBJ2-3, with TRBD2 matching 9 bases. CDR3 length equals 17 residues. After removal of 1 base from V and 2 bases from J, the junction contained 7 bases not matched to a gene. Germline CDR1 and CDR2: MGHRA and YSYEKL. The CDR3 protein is CASSQGPTSGYTDTQYF. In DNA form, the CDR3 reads TGCGCCAGCAGCCAAGGTCCTACTAGCGGGTACACAGATACGCAGTATTTT.

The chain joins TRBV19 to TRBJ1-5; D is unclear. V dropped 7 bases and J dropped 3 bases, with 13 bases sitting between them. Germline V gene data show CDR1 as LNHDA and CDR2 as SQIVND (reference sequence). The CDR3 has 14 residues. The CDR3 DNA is TGTGCCAGTAAAATCTCGGACCACAATCAGCCCCAGCATTTT. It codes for CASKISDHNQPQHF.

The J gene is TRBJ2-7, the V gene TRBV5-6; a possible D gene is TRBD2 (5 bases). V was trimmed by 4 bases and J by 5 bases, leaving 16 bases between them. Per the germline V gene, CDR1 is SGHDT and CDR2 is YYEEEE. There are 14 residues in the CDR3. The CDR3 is CASSRSGSSNEQYF. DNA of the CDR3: TGTGCCAGCAGCCGGAGCGGCTCTTCCAACGAGCAGTACTTC.

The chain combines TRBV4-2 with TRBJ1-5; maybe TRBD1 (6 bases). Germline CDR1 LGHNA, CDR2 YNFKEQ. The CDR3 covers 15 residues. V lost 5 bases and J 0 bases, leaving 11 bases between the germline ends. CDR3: CASSLAGASNQPQHF. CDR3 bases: TGTGCCAGCAGCTTGGCAGGGGCTAGCAATCAGCCCCAGCATTTT.

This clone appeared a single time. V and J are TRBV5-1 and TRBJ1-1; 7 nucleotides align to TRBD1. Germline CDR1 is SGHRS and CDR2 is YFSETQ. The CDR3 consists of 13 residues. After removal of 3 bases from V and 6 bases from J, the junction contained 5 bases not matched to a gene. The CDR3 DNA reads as TGCGCCAGCAGCTCGAGGGGGACAGCTGAAGCTTTCTTT. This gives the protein CASSSRGTAEAFF.

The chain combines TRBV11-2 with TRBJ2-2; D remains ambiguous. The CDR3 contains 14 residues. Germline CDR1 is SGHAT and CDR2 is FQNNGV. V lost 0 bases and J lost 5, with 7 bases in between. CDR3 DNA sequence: TGTGCCAGCAGCTTAGAATTGGGAACCGGGGAGCTGTTTTTT. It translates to CASSLELGTGELFF.

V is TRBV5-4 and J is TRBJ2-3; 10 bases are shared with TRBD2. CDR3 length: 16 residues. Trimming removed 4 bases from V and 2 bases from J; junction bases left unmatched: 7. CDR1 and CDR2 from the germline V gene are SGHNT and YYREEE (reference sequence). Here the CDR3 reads CASSPATSGYTDTQYF. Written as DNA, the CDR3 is TGTGCCAGCAGCCCCGCGACTAGCGGGTACACAGATACGCAGTATTTT.

The CDR3 reads CASSSPGLGNEQYF. In DNA, the CDR3 is TGTGCCAGCAGTTCCCCTGGACTAGGAAACGAGCAGTACTTC. The chain employs TRBV28 and TRBJ2-7; TRBD2 matches 7 bases. The CDR3 is made up of 14 amino acids. V was clipped by 4 bases and J by 5 bases; unmatched bases: 8. Looked up from germline, CDR1 is MDHEN and CDR2 is SYDVKM.

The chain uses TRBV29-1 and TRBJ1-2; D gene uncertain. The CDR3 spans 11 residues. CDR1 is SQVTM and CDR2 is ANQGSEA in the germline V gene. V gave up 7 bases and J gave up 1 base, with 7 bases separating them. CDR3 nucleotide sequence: TGCAGCGCGTGGGATAACTATGGCTACACCTTC. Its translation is CSAWDNYGYTF.

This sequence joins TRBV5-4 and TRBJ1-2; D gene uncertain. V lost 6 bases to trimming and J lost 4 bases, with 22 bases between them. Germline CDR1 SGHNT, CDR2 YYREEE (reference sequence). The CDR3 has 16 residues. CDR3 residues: CASKTYIPGKTYGYTF. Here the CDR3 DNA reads TGTGCCAGCAAAACATACATACCAGGAAAGACCTATGGCTACACCTTC.

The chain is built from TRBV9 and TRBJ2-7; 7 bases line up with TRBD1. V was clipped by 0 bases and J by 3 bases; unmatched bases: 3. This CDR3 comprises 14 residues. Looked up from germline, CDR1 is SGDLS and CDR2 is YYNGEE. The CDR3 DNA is TGTGCCAGCAGCGTAGAGGGGGCAGGCTACGAGCAGTACTTC. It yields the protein CASSVEGAGYEQYF.

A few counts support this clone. The CDR3 nucleotides are TGTGCCAGCTCCCAGGGAGACGCCGGGGAGCTGTTTTTT. Translation gives CASSQGDAGELFF. The chain couples TRBV6-4 to TRBJ2-2; D assignment may be TRBD1 or TRBD2 (5 bases each). This CDR3 spans 13 amino acids. Germline lookup yields CDR1 MRHNA and CDR2 SNTAGT. Trimming left V 8 bases short and J 6 bases short, with 13 bases between.

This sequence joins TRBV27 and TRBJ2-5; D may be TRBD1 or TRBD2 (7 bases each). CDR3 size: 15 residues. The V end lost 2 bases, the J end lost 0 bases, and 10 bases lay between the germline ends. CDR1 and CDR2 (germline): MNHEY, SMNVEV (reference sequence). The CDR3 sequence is CASSLQGGYQETQYF. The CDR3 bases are TGTGCCAGCAGTTTACAGGGGGGGTACCAAGAGACCCAGTACTTC.